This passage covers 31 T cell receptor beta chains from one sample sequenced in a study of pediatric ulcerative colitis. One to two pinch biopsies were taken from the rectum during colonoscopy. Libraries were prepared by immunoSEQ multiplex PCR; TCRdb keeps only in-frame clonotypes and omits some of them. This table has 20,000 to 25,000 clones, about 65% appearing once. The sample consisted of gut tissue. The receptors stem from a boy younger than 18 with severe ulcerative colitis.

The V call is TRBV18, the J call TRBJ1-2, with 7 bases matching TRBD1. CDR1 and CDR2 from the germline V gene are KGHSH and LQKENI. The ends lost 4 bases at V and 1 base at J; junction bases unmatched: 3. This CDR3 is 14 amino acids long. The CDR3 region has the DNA TGTGCCAGCTCACTAGACAGGGTTAACTATGGCTACACCTTC. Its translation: CASSLDRVNYGYTF. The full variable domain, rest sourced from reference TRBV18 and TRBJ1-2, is NAGVMQNPRHLVRRRGQEARLRCSPMKGHSHVYWYRQLPEEGLKFMVYLQKENIIDESGMPKERFSAEFPKEGPSILRIQQVVRGDSAAYFCASSLDRVNYGYTFGSGTRLTVV.

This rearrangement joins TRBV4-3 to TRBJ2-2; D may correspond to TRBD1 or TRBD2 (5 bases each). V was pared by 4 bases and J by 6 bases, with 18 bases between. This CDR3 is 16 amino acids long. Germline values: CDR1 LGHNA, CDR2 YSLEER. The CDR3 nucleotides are TGCGCCAGCAGCCCAGGACATGGGGGTCGGCCCGGGGAGCTGTTTTTT. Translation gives CASSPGHGGRPGELFF.

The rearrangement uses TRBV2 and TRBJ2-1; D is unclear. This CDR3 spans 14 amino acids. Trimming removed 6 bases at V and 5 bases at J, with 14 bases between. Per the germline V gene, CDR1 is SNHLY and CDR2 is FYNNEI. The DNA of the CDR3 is TGTGCCAGCAGGACGTCAACTACGAACAATGAGCAGTTCTTC. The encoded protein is CASRTSTTNNEQFF.

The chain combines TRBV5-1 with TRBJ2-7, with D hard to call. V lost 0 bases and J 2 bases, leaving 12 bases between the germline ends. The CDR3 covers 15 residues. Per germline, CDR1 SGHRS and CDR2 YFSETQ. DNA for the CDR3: TGCGCCAGCAGCTTGGACAGTTACGATACCTACGAGCAGTACTTC. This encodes CASSLDSYDTYEQYF.

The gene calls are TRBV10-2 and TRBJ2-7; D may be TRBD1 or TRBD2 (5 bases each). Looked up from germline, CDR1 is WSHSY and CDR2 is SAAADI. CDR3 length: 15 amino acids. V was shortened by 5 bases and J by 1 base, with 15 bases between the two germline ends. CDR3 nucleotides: TGCGCCAGCAGTCCTCCGGGGACGCCGTCCTACGAGCAGTACTTC. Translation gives CASSPPGTPSYEQYF.

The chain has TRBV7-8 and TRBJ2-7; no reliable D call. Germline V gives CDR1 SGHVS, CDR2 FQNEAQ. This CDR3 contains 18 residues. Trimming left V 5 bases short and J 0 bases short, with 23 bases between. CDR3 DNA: TGTGCCAGCAGCCCCCTGGGAAGTTGGGCCTCAAACTCCTACGAGCAGTACTTC. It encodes CASSPLGSWASNSYEQYF.

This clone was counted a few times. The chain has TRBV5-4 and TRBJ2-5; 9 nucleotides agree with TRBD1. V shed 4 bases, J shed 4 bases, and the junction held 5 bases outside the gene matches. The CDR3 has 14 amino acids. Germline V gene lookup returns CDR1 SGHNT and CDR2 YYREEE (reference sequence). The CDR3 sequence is CASSQWDRAETQYF. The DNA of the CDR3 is TGTGCCAGCAGCCAATGGGACAGGGCAGAGACCCAGTACTTC.

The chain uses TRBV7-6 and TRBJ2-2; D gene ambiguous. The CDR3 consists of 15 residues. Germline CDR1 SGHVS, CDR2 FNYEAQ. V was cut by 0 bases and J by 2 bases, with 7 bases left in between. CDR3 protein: CASSLALGNTGELFF. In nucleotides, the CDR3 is TGTGCCAGCAGCTTAGCCCTCGGCAACACCGGGGAGCTGTTTTTT.

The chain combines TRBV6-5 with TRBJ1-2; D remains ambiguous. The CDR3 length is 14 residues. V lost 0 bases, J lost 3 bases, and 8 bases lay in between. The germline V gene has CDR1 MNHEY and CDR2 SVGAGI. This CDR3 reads CASSYSAGDYGYTF. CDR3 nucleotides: TGTGCCAGCAGTTACTCGGCCGGTGACTATGGCTACACCTTC.

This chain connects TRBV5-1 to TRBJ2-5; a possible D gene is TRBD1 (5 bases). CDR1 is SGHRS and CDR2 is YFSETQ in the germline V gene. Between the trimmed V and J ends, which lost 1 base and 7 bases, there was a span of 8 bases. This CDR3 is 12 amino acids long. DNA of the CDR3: TGCGCCAGCAGCTTGCTGGGGCGGACCCAGTACTTC. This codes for CASSLLGRTQYF. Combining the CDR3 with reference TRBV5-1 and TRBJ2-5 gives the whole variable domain KAGVTQTPRYLIKTRGQQVTLSCSPISGHRSVSWYQQTPGQGLQFLFEYFSETQRNKGNFPGRFSGRQFSNSRSEMNVSTLELGDSALYLCASSLLGRTQYFGPGTRLLVL.

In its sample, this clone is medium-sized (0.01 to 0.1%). The CDR3 sequence: CASSLGRWERTEAFF. For the CDR3, the DNA is TGTGCCAGCAGCTTGGGACGGTGGGAACGAACTGAAGCTTTCTTT. This rearrangement joins TRBV5-8 to TRBJ1-1; no clear D gene. CDR3 length: 15 amino acids. V was pared by 0 bases and J by 5 bases, with 14 bases between. Germline loops: CDR1 SGHTS, CDR2 YDEGEE.

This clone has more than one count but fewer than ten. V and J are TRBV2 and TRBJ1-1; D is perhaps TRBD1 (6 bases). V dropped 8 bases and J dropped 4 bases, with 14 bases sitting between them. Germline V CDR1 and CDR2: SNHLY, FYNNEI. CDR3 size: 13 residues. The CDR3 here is CASLGGKSTEAFF. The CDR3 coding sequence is TGTGCCAGCTTAGGGGGAAAGAGCACTGAAGCTTTCTTT.

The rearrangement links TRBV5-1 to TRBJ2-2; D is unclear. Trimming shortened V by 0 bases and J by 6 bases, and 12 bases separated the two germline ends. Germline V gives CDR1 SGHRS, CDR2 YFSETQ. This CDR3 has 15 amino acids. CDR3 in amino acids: CASSLGGTGSGELFF. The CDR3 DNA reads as TGCGCCAGCAGCTTGGGAGGTACTGGTTCCGGGGAGCTGTTTTTT. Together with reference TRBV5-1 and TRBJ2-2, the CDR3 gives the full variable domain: KAGVTQTPRYLIKTRGQQVTLSCSPISGHRSVSWYQQTPGQGLQFLFEYFSETQRNKGNFPGRFSGRQFSNSRSEMNVSTLELGDSALYLCASSLGGTGSGELFFGEGSRLTVL.

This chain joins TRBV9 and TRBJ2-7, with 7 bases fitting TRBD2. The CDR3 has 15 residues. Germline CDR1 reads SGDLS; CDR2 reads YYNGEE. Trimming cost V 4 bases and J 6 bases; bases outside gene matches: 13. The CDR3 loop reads CASSPLWRTGGEQYF. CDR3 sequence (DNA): TGTGCCAGCAGCCCCCTCTGGAGGACGGGGGGCGAGCAGTACTTC.

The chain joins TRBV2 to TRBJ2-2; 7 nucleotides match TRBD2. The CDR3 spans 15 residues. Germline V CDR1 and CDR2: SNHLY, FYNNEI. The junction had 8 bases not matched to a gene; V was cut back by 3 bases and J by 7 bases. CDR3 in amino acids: CASSESTSVVGELFF. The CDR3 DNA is TGTGCCAGCAGTGAGTCAACTAGCGTCGTCGGGGAGCTGTTTTTT.

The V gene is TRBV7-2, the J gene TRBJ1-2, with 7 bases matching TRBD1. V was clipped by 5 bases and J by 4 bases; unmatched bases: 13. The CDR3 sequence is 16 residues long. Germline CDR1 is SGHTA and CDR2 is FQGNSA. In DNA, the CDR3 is TGTGCCAGCAGCACGTTAGCTACTCGACAGGGCTATGGCTACACCTTC. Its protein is CASSTLATRQGYGYTF.

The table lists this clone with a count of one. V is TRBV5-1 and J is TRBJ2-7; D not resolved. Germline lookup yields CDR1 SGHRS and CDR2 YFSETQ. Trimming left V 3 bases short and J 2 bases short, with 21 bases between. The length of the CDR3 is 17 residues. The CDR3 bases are TGCGCCAGCAGCTCTCCTCGTTGGGGTAAATCCACCTACGAGCAGTACTTC. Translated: CASSSPRWGKSTYEQYF.

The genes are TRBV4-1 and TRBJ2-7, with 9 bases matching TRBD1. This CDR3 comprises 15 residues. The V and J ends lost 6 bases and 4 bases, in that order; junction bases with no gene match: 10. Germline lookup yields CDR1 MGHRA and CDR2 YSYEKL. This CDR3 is CASRRSGQGRYEQYF. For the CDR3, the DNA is TGCGCCAGCAGACGTTCGGGACAGGGTAGATACGAGCAGTACTTC.

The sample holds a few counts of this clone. The DNA of the CDR3 is TGTGCCAGTAGTATAGATCTCCCCGGCGGGGGCTTCACAGATACGCAGTATTTT. This translates into CASSIDLPGGGFTDTQYF. J is TRBJ2-3 and V is TRBV19, with D possibly being TRBD2 (7 bases). The CDR3 sequence is 18 residues long. V lost 0 bases, J lost 2 bases, and 18 bases lay in between. The germline V gene has CDR1 LNHDA and CDR2 SQIVND (reference sequence).

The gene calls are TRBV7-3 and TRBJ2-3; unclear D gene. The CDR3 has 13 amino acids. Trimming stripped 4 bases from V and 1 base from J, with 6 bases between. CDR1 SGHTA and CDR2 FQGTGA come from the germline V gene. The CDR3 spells CASSSLGTDTQYF. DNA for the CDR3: TGTGCCAGCAGCTCATTGGGCACAGATACGCAGTATTTT.

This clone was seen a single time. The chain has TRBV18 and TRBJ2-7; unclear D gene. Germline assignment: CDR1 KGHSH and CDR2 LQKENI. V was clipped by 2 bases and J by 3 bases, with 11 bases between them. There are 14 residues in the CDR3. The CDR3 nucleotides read TGTGCCAGCTCACCAGCGGCAGCAGGCTACGAGCAGTACTTC. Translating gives CASSPAAAGYEQYF.

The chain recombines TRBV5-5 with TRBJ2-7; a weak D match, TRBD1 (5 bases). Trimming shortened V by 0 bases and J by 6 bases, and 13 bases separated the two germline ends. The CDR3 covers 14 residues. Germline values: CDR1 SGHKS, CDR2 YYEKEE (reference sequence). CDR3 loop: CASSLEVRDGEQYF. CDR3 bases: TGTGCCAGCAGCTTGGAGGTCAGGGATGGCGAGCAGTACTTC. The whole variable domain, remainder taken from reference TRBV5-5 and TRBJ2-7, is DAGVTQSPTHLIKTRGQQVTLRCSPISGHKSVSWYQQVLGQGPQFIFQYYEKEERGRGNFPDRFSARQFPNYSSELNVNALLLGDSALYLCASSLEVRDGEQYFGPGTRLTVT.

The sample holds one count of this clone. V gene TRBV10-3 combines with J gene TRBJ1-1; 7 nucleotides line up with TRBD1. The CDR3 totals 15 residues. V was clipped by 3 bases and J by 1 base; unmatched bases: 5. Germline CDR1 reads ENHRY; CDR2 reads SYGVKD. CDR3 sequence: CAISEAGQANTEAFF. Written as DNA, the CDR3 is TGTGCCATCAGTGAAGCCGGACAGGCGAACACTGAAGCTTTCTTT.

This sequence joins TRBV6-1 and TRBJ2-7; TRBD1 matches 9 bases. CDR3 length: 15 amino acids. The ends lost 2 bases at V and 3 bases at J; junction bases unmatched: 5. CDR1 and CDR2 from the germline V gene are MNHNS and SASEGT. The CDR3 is CASSESLTGGYEQYF. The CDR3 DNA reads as TGTGCCAGCAGTGAATCCCTGACAGGGGGCTACGAGCAGTACTTC.

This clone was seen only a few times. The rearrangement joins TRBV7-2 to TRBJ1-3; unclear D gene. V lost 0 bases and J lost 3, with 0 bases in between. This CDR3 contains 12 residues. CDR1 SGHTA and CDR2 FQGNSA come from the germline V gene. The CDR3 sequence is CASSLAGNTIYF. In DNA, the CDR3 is TGTGCCAGCAGCTTAGCTGGAAACACCATATATTTT.

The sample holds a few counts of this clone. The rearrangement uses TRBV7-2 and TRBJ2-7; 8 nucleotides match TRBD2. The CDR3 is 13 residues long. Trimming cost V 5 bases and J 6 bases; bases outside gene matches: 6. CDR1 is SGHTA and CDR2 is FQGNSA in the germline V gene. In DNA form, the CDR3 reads TGTGCCAGCAGCCTGACGGGGGGGCCCGAGCAGTACTTC. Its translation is CASSLTGGPEQYF. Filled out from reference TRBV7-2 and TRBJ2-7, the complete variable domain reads GAGVSQSPSNKVTEKGKDVELRCDPISGHTALYWYRQSLGQGLEFLIYFQGNSAPDKSGLPSDRFSAERTGGSVSTLTIQRTQQEDSAVYLCASSLTGGPEQYFGPGTRLTVT.

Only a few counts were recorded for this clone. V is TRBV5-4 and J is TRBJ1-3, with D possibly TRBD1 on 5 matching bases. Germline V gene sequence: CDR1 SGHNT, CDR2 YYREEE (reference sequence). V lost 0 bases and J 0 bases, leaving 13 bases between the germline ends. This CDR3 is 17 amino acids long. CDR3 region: CASSLGGWTPSGNTIYF. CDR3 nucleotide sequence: TGTGCCAGCAGCTTGGGAGGGTGGACACCCTCTGGAAACACCATATATTTT.

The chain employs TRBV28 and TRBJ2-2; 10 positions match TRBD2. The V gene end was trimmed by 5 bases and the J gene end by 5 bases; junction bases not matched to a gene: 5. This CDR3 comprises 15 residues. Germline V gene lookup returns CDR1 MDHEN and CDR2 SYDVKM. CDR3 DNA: TGTGCCAGCAGTCCCCGACTAGCGGGTACCGGGGAGCTGTTTTTT. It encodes CASSPRLAGTGELFF.

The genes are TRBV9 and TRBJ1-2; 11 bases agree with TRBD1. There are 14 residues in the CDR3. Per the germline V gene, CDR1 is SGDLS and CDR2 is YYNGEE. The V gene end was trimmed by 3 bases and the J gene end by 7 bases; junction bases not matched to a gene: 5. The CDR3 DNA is TGTGCCAGCAGCGAAACCGGGACAGGGGGTGGCTACACCTTC. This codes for CASSETGTGGGYTF.

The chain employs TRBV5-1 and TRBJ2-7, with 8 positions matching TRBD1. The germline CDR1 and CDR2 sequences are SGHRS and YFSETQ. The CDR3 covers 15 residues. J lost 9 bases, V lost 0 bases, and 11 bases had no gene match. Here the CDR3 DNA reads TGCGCCAGCAGCTTGGCCGTGACAGGGGTTGGTCGGCAGTACTTC. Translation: CASSLAVTGVGRQYF.

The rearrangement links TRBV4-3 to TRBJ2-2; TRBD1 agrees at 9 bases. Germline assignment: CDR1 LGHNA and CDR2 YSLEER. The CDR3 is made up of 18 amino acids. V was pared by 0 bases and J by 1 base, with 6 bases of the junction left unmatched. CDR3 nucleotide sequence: TGCGCCAGCAGCCAAGAGCATACAGGGGGCCGGAACACCGGGGAGCTGTTTTTT. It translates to CASSQEHTGGRNTGELFF.